This paragraph reports one TCR beta chain. Its antigen is unknown. Assay used: immunoSEQ multiplex PCR; TCRdb lists only in-frame clones, some missing. The table shows 2,000 or so clones, with 80% to 95% occurring only once. The data were obtained in a study of T cells and Merkel cell carcinoma outcomes. Overall study results and limits: Merkel cell carcinoma outcomes were reportedly predicted by repertoire and T-cell density.

The sequenced sample was tumor tissue from Merkel cell carcinoma. This receptor was identified in a human donor with Merkel cell carcinoma.

The CDR3: CAWHGTGLASPLHF. CDR3 sequence (DNA): TGTGCCTGGCATGGGACAGGCTTAGCTTCACCCCTCCACTTT. The rearrangement links TRBV30 to TRBJ1-6, with TRBD1 matching over 8 bases. V was pared by 5 bases and J by 9 bases, with 9 bases of the junction left unmatched. The CDR3 is 14 residues long. CDR1 is GTSNPN and CDR2 is SVGIG in the germline V gene (reference sequence). Drawing the rest from reference TRBV30 and TRBJ1-6, the complete variable domain is SQTIHQWPATLVQPVGSPLSLECTVEGTSNPNLYWYRQAAGRGLQLLFYSVGIGQISSEVPQNLSASRPQDRQFILSSKKLLLSDSGFYLCAWHGTGLASPLHFGNGTRLTVT.